The 28 T cell receptor beta chains in this list originate from one sample, sequenced in a study of blood T cell repertoires in COVID-19. Using immunoSEQ multiplex PCR, the repertoire was profiled, and TCRdb retains in-frame clones only, with some absent. The sample consists of 200,000 to 300,000 clones, 85% to 95% of them appearing once. What was sequenced was peripheral blood. The receptors originated from a man younger than 40 with COVID-19, enrolled during active disease.

The chain combines TRBV6-1 with TRBJ2-7, with 7 bases lining up with TRBD1. The CDR3 length is 14 residues. V shed 0 bases, J shed 6 bases, and the junction held 5 bases outside the gene matches. CDR1 and CDR2 (germline): MNHNS, SASEGT. This chain's CDR3 is CASSEATGLVEQYF. CDR3 coding DNA: TGTGCCAGCAGTGAAGCGACAGGGTTGGTCGAGCAGTACTTC.

The V gene is TRBV6-6, the J gene TRBJ1-1, with D uncertain. Germline CDR1 reads MNHNY; CDR2 reads SVGAGI (reference sequence). This CDR3 has 15 residues. V was shortened by 3 bases and J by 0 bases, with 11 bases between the two germline ends. CDR3 residues: CASSYKTTLNTEAFF. CDR3 nucleotide sequence: TGTGCCAGCAGTTATAAGACGACTTTGAACACTGAAGCTTTCTTT.

The chain uses TRBV7-9 and TRBJ2-3; D gene unclear. CDR3 length equals 13 residues. CDR1 is SEHNR and CDR2 is FQNEAQ in the germline V gene (reference sequence). Trimming removed 5 bases at V and 0 bases at J, with 6 bases between. DNA of the CDR3: TGTGCCAGCAGCCTATACAGCACAGATACGCAGTATTTT. Translating it yields CASSLYSTDTQYF.

The gene calls are TRBV7-4 and TRBJ2-7; D possibly corresponds to TRBD1 (7 bases). Trimming cost V 0 bases and J 1 base, with 13 bases left between them. Looked up from germline, CDR1 is SGHVT and CDR2 is SQSDAQ. This CDR3 region has 16 residues. This CDR3 reads CASSLARGATSYEQYF. CDR3 sequence (DNA): TGTGCCAGCAGCTTAGCCAGGGGGGCAACTTCCTACGAGCAGTACTTC. Supplemented by reference TRBV7-4 and TRBJ2-7, the full variable domain reads GAGVSQSPRYKVAKRGRDVALRCDSISGHVTLYWYRQTLGQGSEVLTYSQSDAQRDKSGRPSGRFSAERPERSVSTLKIQRTEQGDSAVYLCASSLARGATSYEQYFGPGTRLTVT.

The CDR3 spells CASSLGQGAGGYTF. CDR3 sequence (DNA): TGTGCCAGCAGCTTGGGACAGGGGGCGGGAGGCTACACCTTC. The rearrangement links TRBV7-2 to TRBJ1-2, with 12 bases identical to TRBD1. The junction had 4 bases not matched to a gene; V was cut back by 3 bases and J by 8 bases. Looked up from germline, CDR1 is SGHTA and CDR2 is FQGNSA. This CDR3 has 14 residues.

This sequence joins TRBV12-5 and TRBJ1-5; TRBD1 matches 7 bases. V lost 1 base to trimming and J lost 0 bases; unmatched junction nucleotides: 3. Germline CDR1 LGHNT, CDR2 FRNRAP. CDR3 length equals 16 residues. The CDR3 protein is CASGLGGDSSNQPQHF. The CDR3 nucleotides read TGTGCTAGTGGTTTGGGCGGGGACAGTAGCAATCAGCCCCAGCATTTT. Full variable domain (rest looked up from reference TRBV12-5 and TRBJ1-5): DARVTQTPRHKVTEMGQEVTMRCQPILGHNTVFWYRQTMMQGLELLAYFRNRAPLDDSGMPKDRFSAEMPDATLATLKIQPSEPRDSAVYFCASGLGGDSSNQPQHFGDGTRLSIL.

J is TRBJ1-3 and V is TRBV7-7; D unresolved. The CDR3 runs 15 residues. V lost 3 bases to trimming and J lost 1 base, with 10 bases between them. CDR1 and CDR2 (germline): SSHAT, FNYEAQ (reference sequence). For the CDR3, the DNA is TGTGCCAGCAGCTTGCACAGTGGATCTGGAAACACCATATATTTT. Encoded protein: CASSLHSGSGNTIYF.

The rearrangement links TRBV3-1 (or the pseudogene TRBV3-2) to TRBJ1-2, with D hard to call. This CDR3 comprises 12 residues. The V gene's germline CDR1 is LGHDT and CDR2 YNNKEL (reference sequence). Deletions cut 3 bases from V and 7 bases from J, with 9 bases between. The CDR3 here is CASSHGGLGYTF. In nucleotides, the CDR3 is TGTGCCAGCAGCCATGGCGGTCTTGGCTACACCTTC.

The chain couples TRBV5-4 to TRBJ2-7; weak D call: TRBD2 (7 bases). Between the trimmed V and J ends, which lost 0 bases and 0 bases, there was a span of 16 bases. This CDR3 spans 17 amino acids. Germline-derived CDR1 and CDR2 are SGHNT and YYREEE (reference sequence). CDR3 amino acids: CASSLGGGTGGSYEQYF. The CDR3 DNA sequence: TGTGCCAGCAGCTTGGGGGGGGGCACAGGAGGCTCCTACGAGCAGTACTTC.

The rearrangement joins TRBV19 to TRBJ1-1; D gene uncertain. Germline CDR1 reads LNHDA; CDR2 reads SQIVND (reference sequence). The CDR3 runs 18 residues. The ends were cut back, 3 bases at V and 1 base at J, with 21 bases in the middle. CDR3 residues: CASSISFFSAGPNTEAFF. Here the CDR3 DNA reads TGTGCCAGTAGTATTTCCTTCTTCTCCGCCGGTCCGAACACTGAAGCTTTCTTT.

This chain uses TRBV19 with TRBJ1-3; D not certain. Germline V gives CDR1 LNHDA, CDR2 SQIVND (reference sequence). Trimming left V 3 bases short and J 0 bases short, with 6 bases between. CDR3 size: 14 residues. CDR3 region: CASSIVISGNTIYF. In nucleotides, the CDR3 is TGTGCCAGTAGTATTGTTATCTCTGGAAACACCATATATTTT. The full variable domain, with the rest looked up from reference TRBV19 and TRBJ1-3, is DGGITQSPKYLFRKEGQNVTLSCEQNLNHDAMYWYRQDPGQGLRLIYYSQIVNDFQKGDIAEGYSVSREKKESFPLTVTSAQKNPTAFYLCASSIVISGNTIYFGEGSWLTVV.

This chain connects TRBV9 to TRBJ2-3; D uncertain. Germline CDR1 and CDR2: SGDLS and YYNGEE. There are 13 residues in the CDR3. Trimming took 4 bases from V and 3 from J, leaving 9 bases between them. The CDR3 sequence is CASSPSRTDTQYF. The CDR3 bases are TGTGCCAGCAGCCCTAGTAGGACAGATACGCAGTATTTT.

This clone occurred once. The V and J genes are TRBV2 and TRBJ2-3; 10 positions match TRBD2. Germline values: CDR1 SNHLY, CDR2 FYNNEI. The CDR3 extends over 14 amino acids. Unmatched junction bases numbered 3, after V lost 3 bases and J lost 6 bases. CDR3: CASSEKLAGDTQYF. The DNA for the CDR3 is TGTGCCAGCAGTGAGAAACTAGCGGGGGATACGCAGTATTTT.

In its sample, this clone was seen a few times. The chain employs TRBV5-1 and TRBJ1-1; 7 bases map to TRBD1. V lost 1 base and J lost 5; bases outside the gene matches: 8. The CDR3 totals 15 residues. Germline CDR1 SGHRS, CDR2 YFSETQ. CDR3 in DNA: TGCGCCAGCAGCTTGCGTGACAGGGCGAGGACTGAAGCTTTCTTT. It yields the protein CASSLRDRARTEAFF. The full variable domain, in which reference TRBV5-1 and TRBJ1-1 provide the parts outside the CDR3, is KAGVTQTPRYLIKTRGQQVTLSCSPISGHRSVSWYQQTPGQGLQFLFEYFSETQRNKGNFPGRFSGRQFSNSRSEMNVSTLELGDSALYLCASSLRDRARTEAFFGQGTRLTVV.

This rearrangement joins TRBV5-1 to TRBJ1-3; tentative D call: TRBD1 (6 bases). The CDR3 has 12 amino acids. Trimming removed 4 bases from V and 8 bases from J, with 10 bases in between. The germline V gene encodes CDR1 SGHRS and CDR2 YFSETQ. The CDR3: CASSDEGDTIYF. CDR3 nucleotides: TGCGCCAGCAGCGACGAGGGGGACACCATATATTTT.

This clone has just one count. This chain uses TRBV27 with TRBJ2-7; 7 bases are a match to TRBD2. Germline assignment: CDR1 MNHEY and CDR2 SMNVEV (reference sequence). Unmatched junction bases numbered 17, after V lost 6 bases and J lost 3 bases. The CDR3 has 17 amino acids. The CDR3 coding sequence is TGTGCCAGCAGCCTAAACCGGGTGGGGGGGTCGTTCTACGAGCAGTACTTC. The encoded protein is CASSLNRVGGSFYEQYF.

This clone was picked up one time. The genes are TRBV30 and TRBJ1-6, with D unclear. Germline loops: CDR1 GTSNPN, CDR2 SVGIG (reference sequence). V lost 8 bases and J 9 bases, leaving 20 bases between the germline ends. The CDR3 length is 14 residues. The CDR3 region is CAPTRPSRGSPLHF. CDR3 sequence (DNA): TGTGCCCCGACTAGGCCTTCCCGGGGTTCACCCCTCCACTTT.

This clone was detected only a few times. This rearrangement joins TRBV2 to TRBJ1-5; 9 bases match TRBD1. CDR1 and CDR2 (germline): SNHLY, FYNNEI. The CDR3 extends over 17 amino acids. Trimming removed 2 bases from V and 4 bases from J; junction bases left unmatched: 9. DNA for the CDR3: TGTGCCAGCAGTGAAAGGTACAGGGGGCGTACGAATCAGCCCCAGCATTTT. Translation gives CASSERYRGRTNQPQHF.

This chain joins TRBV9 and TRBJ1-2; D remains unclear. V lost 2 bases to trimming and J lost 5 bases, with 13 bases between them. Germline lookup yields CDR1 SGDLS and CDR2 YYNGEE. This CDR3 has 14 amino acids. The CDR3 sequence: CASSVGIDPYGYTF. DNA for the CDR3: TGTGCCAGCAGCGTTGGCATTGATCCTTATGGCTACACCTTC.

This clone appeared once. V is TRBV7-2 and J is TRBJ1-1; no firm D call. Trimming stripped 0 bases from V and 1 base from J, with 3 bases between. Germline V CDR1 and CDR2: SGHTA, FQGNSA. The CDR3 spans 13 residues. The CDR3: CASSLAQNTEAFF. In nucleotides, the CDR3 is TGTGCCAGCAGCTTAGCCCAGAACACTGAAGCTTTCTTT.

This sequence joins TRBV4-1 and TRBJ1-2, with TRBD1 matching 9 bases. CDR1 MGHRA and CDR2 YSYEKL come from the germline V gene. The CDR3 is 16 amino acids. The trim removed 0 bases at V and 8 bases at J, leaving 10 bases unmatched. The CDR3 DNA reads TGCGCCAGCAGCCAAGACCTCGGGACAGGGTCTGGGGGCTACACCTTC. Translation gives CASSQDLGTGSGGYTF.

The chain employs TRBV4-1 and TRBJ1-2; a weak D match, TRBD1 (5 bases). The germline V gene has CDR1 MGHRA and CDR2 YSYEKL. The CDR3 covers 15 residues. The V end was cut by 3 bases, the J end by 4 bases, with 15 bases between. The CDR3 here is CASSQAMTDPYGYTF. The CDR3 DNA sequence: TGCGCCAGCAGCCAGGCAATGACAGACCCCTATGGCTACACCTTC.

The chain uses TRBV6-1 and TRBJ1-1, with D perhaps matching TRBD1 (6 bases). The CDR3 loop spans 16 amino acids. Trimming removed 4 bases at V and 1 base at J, with 16 bases between. Per the germline V gene, CDR1 is MNHNS and CDR2 is SASEGT. The CDR3 DNA reads as TGTGCCAGCAGTGCCGCCCTGGGACACCCGAACACTGAAGCTTTCTTT. It yields the protein CASSAALGHPNTEAFF.

V is TRBV20-1 and J is TRBJ1-2, with TRBD1 as a possible D gene (5 bases). The V end was cut by 3 bases, the J end by 4 bases, with 6 bases between. CDR1 is DFQATT and CDR2 is SNEGSKA in the germline V gene (reference sequence). This CDR3 is built from 11 residues. CDR3 bases: TGCAGTGCTAGCAGGGCCTATGGCTACACCTTC. Protein sequence: CSASRAYGYTF.

CDR3 amino acids: CASSPAGTGGIRETQYF. The CDR3, as DNA: TGTGCCAGCTCACCGGCCGGGACAGGGGGTATCCGGGAGACCCAGTACTTC. J is TRBJ2-5 and V is TRBV18; 11 positions agree with TRBD1. CDR3 size: 17 residues. The ends lost 3 bases at V and 5 bases at J; junction bases unmatched: 11. CDR1 and CDR2 from the germline V gene are KGHSH and LQKENI.

This chain links TRBV14 with TRBJ1-4; D call uncertain. Germline V gene lookup returns CDR1 SGHDN and CDR2 FVKESK. The CDR3 extends over 13 amino acids. V was trimmed by 0 bases and J by 13 bases, leaving 12 bases between them. CDR3 region: CASSQDEGGRLFF. The CDR3 DNA reads TGTGCCAGCAGCCAAGATGAGGGAGGGAGACTGTTTTTT.

This clone was counted a single time. V gene TRBV11-2 combines with J gene TRBJ2-3; no reliable D call. This CDR3 has 13 residues. The V end lost 2 bases, the J end lost 4 bases, and 7 bases lay between the germline ends. Germline V gene data show CDR1 as SGHAT and CDR2 as FQNNGV. The CDR3 sequence: CASSLRRADTQYF. In DNA form, the CDR3 reads TGTGCCAGCAGCTTACGCCGGGCAGATACGCAGTATTTT. The entire variable domain, with the rest obtained from reference TRBV11-2 and TRBJ2-3, is as follows: EAGVAQSPRYKIIEKRQSVAFWCNPISGHATLYWYQQILGQGPKLLIQFQNNGVVDDSQLPKDRFSAERLKGVDSTLKIQPAKLEDSAVYLCASSLRRADTQYFGPGTRLTVL.

This rearrangement joins TRBV5-1 to TRBJ1-4, with 8 bases lining up with TRBD1. Germline lookup yields CDR1 SGHRS and CDR2 YFSETQ. Unmatched junction bases numbered 7, after V lost 0 bases and J lost 6 bases. The CDR3 is 16 residues long. The chain's CDR3 is CASSLARGRVDEKLFF. For the CDR3, the DNA is TGCGCCAGCAGCTTGGCCAGGGGGCGCGTAGATGAAAAACTGTTTTTT.